The T cell receptor beta chain under discussion was sequenced for a study of technical replicates of blood from a few donors. V dropped 7 bases and J dropped 0 bases, with 13 bases sitting between them. CDR1 and CDR2 (germline): SQVTM, ANQGSEA. This CDR3 comprises 14 residues. This clone was detected once. TCRdb keeps only in-frame clones here, not all; method: immunoSEQ multiplex PCR. The sample shows about 80,000 clones, around 94% of them seen only once. This chain links TRBV29-1 with TRBJ1-5; D remains unclear. The clonotype originates from a human donor in good health. Input material: T cells isolated from PBMCs. The CDR3: CSASNTYSNQPQHF. The CDR3 coding sequence is TGCAGCGCATCAAATACCTATAGCAATCAGCCCCAGCATTTT. Complete variable domain (other parts from reference TRBV29-1 and TRBJ1-5): SAVISQKPSRDICQRGTSLTIQCQVDSQVTMMFWYRQQPGQSLTLIATANQGSEATYESGFVIDKFPISRPNLTFSTLTVSNMSPEDSSIYLCSASNTYSNQPQHFGDGTRLSIL.